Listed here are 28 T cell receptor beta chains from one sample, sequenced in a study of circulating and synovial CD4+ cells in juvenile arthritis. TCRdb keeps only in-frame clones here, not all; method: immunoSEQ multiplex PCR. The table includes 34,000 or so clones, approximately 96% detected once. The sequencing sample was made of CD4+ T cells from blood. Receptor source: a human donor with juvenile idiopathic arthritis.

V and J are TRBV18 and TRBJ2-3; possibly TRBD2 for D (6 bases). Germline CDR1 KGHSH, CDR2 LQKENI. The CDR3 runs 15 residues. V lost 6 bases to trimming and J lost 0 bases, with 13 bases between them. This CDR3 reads CASSQDYLSTDTQYF. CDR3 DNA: TGTGCCAGCTCCCAGGACTACCTAAGCACAGATACGCAGTATTTT.

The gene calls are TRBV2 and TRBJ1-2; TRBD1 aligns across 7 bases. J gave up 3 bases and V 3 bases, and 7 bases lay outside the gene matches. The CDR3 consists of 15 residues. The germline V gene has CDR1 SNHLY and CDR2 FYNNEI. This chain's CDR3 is CASSDRQGLYYGYTF. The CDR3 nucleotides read TGTGCCAGCAGTGACCGACAGGGTCTCTACTATGGCTACACCTTC.

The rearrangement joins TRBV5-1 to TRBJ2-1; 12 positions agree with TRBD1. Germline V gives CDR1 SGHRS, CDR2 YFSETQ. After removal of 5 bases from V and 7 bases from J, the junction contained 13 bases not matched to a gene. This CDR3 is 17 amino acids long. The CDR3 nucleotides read TGCGCCAGCAGTCGCCTACCGGGACAGGGGGCGCGGAATGAGCAGTTCTTC. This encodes CASSRLPGQGARNEQFF.

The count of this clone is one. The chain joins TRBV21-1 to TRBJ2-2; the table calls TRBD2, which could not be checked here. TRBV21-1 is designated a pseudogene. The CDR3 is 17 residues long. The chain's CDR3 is CASSKSGSKEGTGELFF. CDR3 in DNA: TGTGCCAGCAGCAAAAGTGGGAGTAAGGAGGGCACCGGGGAGCTGTTTTTT.

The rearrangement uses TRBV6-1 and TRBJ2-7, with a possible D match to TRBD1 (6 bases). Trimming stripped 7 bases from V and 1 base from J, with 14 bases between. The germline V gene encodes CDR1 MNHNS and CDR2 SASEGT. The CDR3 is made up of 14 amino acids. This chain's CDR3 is CASNPGGGSYEQYF. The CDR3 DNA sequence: TGTGCCAGCAACCCTGGGGGCGGTTCCTACGAGCAGTACTTC.

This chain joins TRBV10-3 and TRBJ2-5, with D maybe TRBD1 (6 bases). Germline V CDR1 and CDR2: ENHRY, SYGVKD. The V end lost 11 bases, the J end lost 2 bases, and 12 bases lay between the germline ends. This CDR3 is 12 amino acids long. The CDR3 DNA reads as TGTGCCGCGACAGGCGCTCAAGAGACCCAGTACTTC. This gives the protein CAATGAQETQYF.

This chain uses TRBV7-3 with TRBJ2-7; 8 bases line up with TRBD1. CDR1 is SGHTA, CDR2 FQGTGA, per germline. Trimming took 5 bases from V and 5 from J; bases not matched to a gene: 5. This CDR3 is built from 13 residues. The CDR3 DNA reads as TGTGCCAGCAGCGACAGGGGTCGCGACGAGCAGTACTTC. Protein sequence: CASSDRGRDEQYF.

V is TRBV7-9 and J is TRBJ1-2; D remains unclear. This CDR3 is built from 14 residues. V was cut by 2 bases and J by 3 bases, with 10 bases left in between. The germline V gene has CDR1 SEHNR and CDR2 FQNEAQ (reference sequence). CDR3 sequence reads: CASSLKSGDYGYTF. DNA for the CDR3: TGTGCCAGCAGCTTAAAGAGCGGGGACTATGGCTACACCTTC.

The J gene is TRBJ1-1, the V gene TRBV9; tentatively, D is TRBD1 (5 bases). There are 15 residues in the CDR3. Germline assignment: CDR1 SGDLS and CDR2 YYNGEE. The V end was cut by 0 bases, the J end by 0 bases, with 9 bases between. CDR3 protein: CASSVGGGVNTEAFF. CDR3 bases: TGTGCCAGCAGCGTAGGTGGAGGGGTGAACACTGAAGCTTTCTTT.

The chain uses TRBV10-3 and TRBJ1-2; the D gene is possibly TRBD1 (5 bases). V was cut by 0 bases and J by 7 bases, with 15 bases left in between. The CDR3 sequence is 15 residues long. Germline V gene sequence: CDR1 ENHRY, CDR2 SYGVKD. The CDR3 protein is CAISESTATVSGYTF. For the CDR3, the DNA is TGTGCCATCAGTGAGTCGACAGCGACAGTTTCTGGCTACACCTTC.

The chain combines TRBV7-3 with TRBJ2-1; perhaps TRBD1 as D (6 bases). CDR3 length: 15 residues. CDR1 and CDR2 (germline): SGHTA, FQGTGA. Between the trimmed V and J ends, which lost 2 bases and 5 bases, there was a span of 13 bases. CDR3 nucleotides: TGTGCCAGCAGCTTATCTTGGGGGCTGCACAATGAGCAGTTCTTC. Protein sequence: CASSLSWGLHNEQFF.

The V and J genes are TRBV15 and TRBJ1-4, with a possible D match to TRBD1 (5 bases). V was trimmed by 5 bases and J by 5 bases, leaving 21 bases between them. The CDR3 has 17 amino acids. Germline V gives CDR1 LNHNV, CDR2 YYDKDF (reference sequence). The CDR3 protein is CATSGGTENLKNEKLFF. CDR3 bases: TGTGCCACCAGCGGCGGGACGGAGAACTTAAAAAATGAAAAACTGTTTTTT.

CDR3: CSVEEGAPAKNIQYF. Written as DNA, the CDR3 is TGCAGCGTTGAGGAGGGGGCCCCAGCCAAAAACATTCAGTACTTC. The rearrangement joins TRBV29-1 to TRBJ2-4; TRBD1 might be the D (7 bases). The CDR3 runs to 15 residues. Trimming took 3 bases from V and 0 from J, leaving 12 bases between them. Germline V lookup: CDR1 SQVTM, CDR2 ANQGSEA.

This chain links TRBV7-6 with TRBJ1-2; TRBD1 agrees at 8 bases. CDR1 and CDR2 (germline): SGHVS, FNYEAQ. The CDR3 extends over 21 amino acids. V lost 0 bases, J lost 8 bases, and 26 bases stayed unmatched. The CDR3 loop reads CASSLAGGNRRASGRGQGYTF. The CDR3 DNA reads TGTGCCAGCAGCTTAGCAGGGGGAAATCGGAGGGCTAGTGGCAGGGGGCAAGGCTACACCTTC.

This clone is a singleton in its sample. Here the CDR3 DNA reads TGTGCCAGCAGCCTGGTCGCCTCCTACGAGCAGTACTTC. It is translated as CASSLVASYEQYF. The gene calls are TRBV5-6 and TRBJ2-5; D is unclear. The J call may be in error: the DNA end matches TRBJ2-7 better. This CDR3 comprises 13 residues. Germline V gene lookup returns CDR1 SGHDT and CDR2 YYEEEE.

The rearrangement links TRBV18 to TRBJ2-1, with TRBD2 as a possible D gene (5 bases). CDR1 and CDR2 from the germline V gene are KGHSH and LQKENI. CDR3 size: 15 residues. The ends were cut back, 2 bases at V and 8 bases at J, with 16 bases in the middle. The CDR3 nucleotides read TGTGCCAGCTCACCAGAGGGAACGATTTGGGATGAGCAGTTCTTC. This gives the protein CASSPEGTIWDEQFF.

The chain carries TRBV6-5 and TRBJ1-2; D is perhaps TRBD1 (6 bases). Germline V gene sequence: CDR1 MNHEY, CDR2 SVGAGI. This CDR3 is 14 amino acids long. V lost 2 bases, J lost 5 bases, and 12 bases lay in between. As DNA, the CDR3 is TGTGCCAGCAGTTACCCAGGGGCGCGGTATGGCTACACCTTC. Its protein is CASSYPGARYGYTF.

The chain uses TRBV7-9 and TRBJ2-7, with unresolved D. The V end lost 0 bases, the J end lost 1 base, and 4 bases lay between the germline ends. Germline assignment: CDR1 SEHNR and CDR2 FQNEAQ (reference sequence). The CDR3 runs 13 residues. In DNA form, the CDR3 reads TGTGCCAGCAGCTTAGCCGGGTCCTACGAGCAGTACTTC. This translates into CASSLAGSYEQYF.

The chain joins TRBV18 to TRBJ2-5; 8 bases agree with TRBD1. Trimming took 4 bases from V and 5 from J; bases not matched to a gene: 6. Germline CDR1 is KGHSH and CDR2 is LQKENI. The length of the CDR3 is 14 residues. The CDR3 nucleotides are TGTGCCAGCTCACTGACAGGGGAGAGGGAGACCCAGTACTTC. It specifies CASSLTGERETQYF.

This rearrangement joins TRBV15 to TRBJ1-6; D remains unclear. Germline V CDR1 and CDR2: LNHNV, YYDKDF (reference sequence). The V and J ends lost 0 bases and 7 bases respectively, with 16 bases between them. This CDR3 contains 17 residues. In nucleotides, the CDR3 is TGTGCCACCAGCAGAGATTTAAGCCGAAGCACGAATTCACCCCTCCACTTT. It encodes CATSRDLSRSTNSPLHF.

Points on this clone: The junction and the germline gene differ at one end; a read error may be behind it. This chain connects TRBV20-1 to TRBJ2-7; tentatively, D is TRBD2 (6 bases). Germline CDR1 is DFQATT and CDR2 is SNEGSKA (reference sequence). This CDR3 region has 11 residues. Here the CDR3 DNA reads TGCAGTGCAGACGATGAGGCCCAGGCGGGGTTC. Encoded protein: CSADDEAQAGF.

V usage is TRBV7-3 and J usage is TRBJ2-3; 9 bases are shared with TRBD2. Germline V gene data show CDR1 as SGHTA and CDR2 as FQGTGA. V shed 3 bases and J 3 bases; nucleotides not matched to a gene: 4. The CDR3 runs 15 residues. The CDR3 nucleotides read TGTGCCAGCAGCTTGGCTAGCGGGGCTACAGATACGCAGTATTTT. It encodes CASSLASGATDTQYF.

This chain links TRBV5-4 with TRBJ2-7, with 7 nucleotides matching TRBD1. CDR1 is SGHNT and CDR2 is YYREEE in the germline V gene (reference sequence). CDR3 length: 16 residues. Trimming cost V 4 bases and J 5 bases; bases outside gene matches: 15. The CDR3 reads CASSPRGGTPGNEQYF. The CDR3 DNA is TGTGCCAGCAGCCCCCGAGGGGGCACCCCCGGGAACGAGCAGTACTTC.

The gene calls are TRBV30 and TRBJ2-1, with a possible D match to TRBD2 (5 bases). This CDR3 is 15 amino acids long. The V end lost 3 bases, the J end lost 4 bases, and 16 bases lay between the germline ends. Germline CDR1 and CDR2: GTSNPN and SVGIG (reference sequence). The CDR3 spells CAWRMGSPVYNEQFF. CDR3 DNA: TGTGCCTGGAGAATGGGGAGCCCCGTATACAATGAGCAGTTCTTC.

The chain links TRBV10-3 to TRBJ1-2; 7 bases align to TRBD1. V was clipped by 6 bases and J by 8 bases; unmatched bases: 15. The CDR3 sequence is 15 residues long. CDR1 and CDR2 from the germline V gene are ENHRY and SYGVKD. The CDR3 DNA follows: TGTGCCATCAGGGACGATAGGGGGCAGGGAACAGGCTACACCTTC. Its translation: CAIRDDRGQGTGYTF.

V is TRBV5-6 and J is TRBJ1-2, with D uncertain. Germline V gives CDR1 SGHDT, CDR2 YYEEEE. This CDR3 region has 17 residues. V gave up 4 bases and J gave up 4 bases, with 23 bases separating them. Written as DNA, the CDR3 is TGTGCCAGCAGCCCGGCCCGTGGGGAGGGCTTTCTCTATGGCTACACCTTC. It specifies CASSPARGEGFLYGYTF.

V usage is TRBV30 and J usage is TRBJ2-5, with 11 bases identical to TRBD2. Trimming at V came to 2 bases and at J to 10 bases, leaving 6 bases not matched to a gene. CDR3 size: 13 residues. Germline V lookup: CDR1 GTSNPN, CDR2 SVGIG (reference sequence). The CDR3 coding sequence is TGTGCCTGGAGTACCGGACTAGCGGGTCACCAGTACTTC. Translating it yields CAWSTGLAGHQYF.

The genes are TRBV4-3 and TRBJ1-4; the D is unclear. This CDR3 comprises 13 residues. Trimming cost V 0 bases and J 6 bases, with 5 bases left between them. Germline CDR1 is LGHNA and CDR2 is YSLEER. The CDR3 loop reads CASSQDWHEKLFF. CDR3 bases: TGCGCCAGCAGCCAAGATTGGCATGAAAAACTGTTTTTT.